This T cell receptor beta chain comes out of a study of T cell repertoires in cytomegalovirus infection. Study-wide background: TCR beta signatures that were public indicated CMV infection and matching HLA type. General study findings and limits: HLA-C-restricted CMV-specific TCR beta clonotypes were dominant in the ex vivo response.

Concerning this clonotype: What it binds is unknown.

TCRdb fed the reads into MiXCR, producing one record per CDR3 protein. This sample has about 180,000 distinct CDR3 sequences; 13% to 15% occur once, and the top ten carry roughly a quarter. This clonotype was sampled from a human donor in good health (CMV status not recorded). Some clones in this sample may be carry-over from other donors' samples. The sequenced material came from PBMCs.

CDR3 nucleotides: TGTGCCAGCAGTTTGGACCGCGGGACGAGTCAGCCCCAGCATTTT. It specifies CASSLDRGTSQPQHF. This chain uses TRBV12-3 or TRBV12-4 with TRBJ1-5; the D gene is possibly TRBD1 (5 bases). The CDR3 totals 15 residues. V was shortened by 3 bases and J by 6 bases, with 15 bases between the two germline ends.